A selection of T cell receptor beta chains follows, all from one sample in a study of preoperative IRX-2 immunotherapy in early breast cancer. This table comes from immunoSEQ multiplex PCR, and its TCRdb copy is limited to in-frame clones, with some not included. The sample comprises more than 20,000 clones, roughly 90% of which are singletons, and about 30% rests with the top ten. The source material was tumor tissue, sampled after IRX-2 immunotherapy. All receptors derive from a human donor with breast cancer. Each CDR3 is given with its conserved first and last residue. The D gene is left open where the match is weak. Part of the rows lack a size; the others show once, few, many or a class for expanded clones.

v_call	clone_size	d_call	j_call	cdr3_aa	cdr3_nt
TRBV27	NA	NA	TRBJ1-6	CASSLFSGVANSPLHF	TGTGCCAGCAGTTTATTTTCAGGGGTCGCTAATTCACCCCTCCACTTT
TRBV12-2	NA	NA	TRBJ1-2	CASRFTVIGQGRGYGYTF	TGTGCAAGTCGCTTCACCGTTATCGGACAGGGGAGAGGCTATGGCTACACCTTC
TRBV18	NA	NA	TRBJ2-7	CASSPPSGYEQYF	TGTGCCAGCTCACCACCGTCAGGATACGAGCAGTACTTC
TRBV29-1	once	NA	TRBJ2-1	CSVEDRGGGVNEQFF	TGCAGCGTTGAAGATAGGGGGGGCGGGGTAAATGAGCAGTTCTTC
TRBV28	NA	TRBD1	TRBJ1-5	CASTTPPGQGAQPQHF	TGTGCCAGCACCACCCCTCCGGGACAGGGGGCTCAGCCCCAGCATTTT
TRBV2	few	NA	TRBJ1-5	CASSWENPQPQHF	TGTGCCAGCAGTTGGGAAAATCCTCAGCCCCAGCATTTT
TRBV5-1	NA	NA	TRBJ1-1	CASSQTGLMNTEAFF	TGCGCCAGCAGTCAAACAGGGTTGATGAACACTGAAGCTTTCTTT
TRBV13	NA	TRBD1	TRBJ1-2	CASSITGVTYGYTF	TGTGCCAGCAGCATAACAGGGGTGACCTATGGCTACACCTTC
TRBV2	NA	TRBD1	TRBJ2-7	CASVFGTGYDEQYF	TGTGCCAGCGTTTTTGGGACAGGGTACGACGAGCAGTACTTC
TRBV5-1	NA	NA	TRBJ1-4	CASSLKPASLGEKLFF	TGCGCCAGCAGCCTTAAACCGGCCTCCCTTGGGGAAAAACTGTTTTTT
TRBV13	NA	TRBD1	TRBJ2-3	CASSPRTGRTDTQYF	TGTGCCAGCAGCCCTCGGACAGGCCGCACAGATACGCAGTATTTT
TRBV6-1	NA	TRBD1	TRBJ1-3	CASSKDRRSGNTIYF	TGTGCCAGCAGCAAGGACAGGCGCTCTGGAAACACCATATATTTT
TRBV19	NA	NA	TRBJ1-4	CASSRGANEKLFF	TGTGCCAGTAGTAGGGGAGCTAATGAAAAACTGTTTTTT
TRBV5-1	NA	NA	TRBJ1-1	CASSPNLDSTEAFF	TGCGCCAGCAGCCCCAACCTGGACAGCACTGAAGCTTTCTTT
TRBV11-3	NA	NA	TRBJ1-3	CASSPGRSSGNTIYF	TGTGCCAGCAGCCCCGGCAGGTCCTCTGGAAACACCATATATTTT
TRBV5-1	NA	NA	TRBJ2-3	CASSLLVEGDTQYF	TGCGCCAGCAGCCTCCTGGTAGAGGGGGATACGCAGTATTTT
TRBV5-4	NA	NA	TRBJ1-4	CASSLAGGTNEKLFF	TGTGCCAGCAGCTTGGCGGGGGGGACTAATGAAAAACTGTTTTTT
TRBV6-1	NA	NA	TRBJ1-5	CASSDSYSNQPQHF	TGTGCCAGCAGTGACTCATATAGCAATCAGCCCCAGCATTTT
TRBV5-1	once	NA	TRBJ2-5	CASSLGTVRETQYF	TGCGCCAGCAGCTTGGGGACAGTCCGGGAGACCCAGTACTTC
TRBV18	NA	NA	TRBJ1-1	CASSRSGNLNTEAFF	TGTGCCAGCTCAAGGTCCGGTAATTTGAACACTGAAGCTTTCTTT
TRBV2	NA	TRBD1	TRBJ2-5	CASHRGKGETQYF	TGTGCCAGTCACAGGGGGAAAGGGGAGACCCAGTACTTC
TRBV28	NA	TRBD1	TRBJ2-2	CASSLLTGAIGELFF	TGTGCCAGCAGTTTACTCACAGGGGCTATCGGGGAGCTGTTTTTT
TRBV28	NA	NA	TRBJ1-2	CAIVGSYGYTF	TGTGCCATCGTGGGATCCTATGGCTACACCTTC
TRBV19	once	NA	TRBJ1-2	CASSTTRTAQYGYTF	TGTGCCAGTAGTACTACTAGGACAGCTCAGTATGGCTACACCTTC
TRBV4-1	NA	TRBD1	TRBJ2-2	CASSQDPQGEPTNTGELFF	TGCGCCAGCAGCCAAGATCCACAGGGGGAACCAACGAACACCGGGGAGCTGTTTTTT
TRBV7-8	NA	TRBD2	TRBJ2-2	CASSRSGGANTGELFF	TGTGCCAGCAGCCGCAGCGGGGGGGCTAACACCGGGGAGCTGTTTTTT
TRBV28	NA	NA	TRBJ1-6	CASISPSSYNSPLHF	TGTGCCAGCATCTCGCCCAGCTCCTATAATTCACCCCTCCACTTT
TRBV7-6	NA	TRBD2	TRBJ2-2	CASSLRASGAGELFF	TGTGCCAGCAGCTTAAGGGCTAGCGGGGCCGGGGAGCTGTTTTTT
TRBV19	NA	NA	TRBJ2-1	CASSTLGGTGGRYEQFF	TGTGCCAGTAGTACCCTGGGTGGGACGGGCGGCCGGTATGAGCAGTTCTTC
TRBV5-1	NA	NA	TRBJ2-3	CASSVGGPGTDTQYF	TGCGCCAGCAGCGTAGGGGGGCCGGGCACAGATACGCAGTATTTT
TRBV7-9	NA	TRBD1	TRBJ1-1	CASSPVWTGGARTEAFF	TGTGCCAGCAGCCCAGTTTGGACAGGGGGCGCGAGAACTGAAGCTTTCTTT
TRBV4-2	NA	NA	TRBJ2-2	CASSRGQAGYSGELFF	TGTGCCAGCAGCCGCGGGCAGGCAGGGTACTCCGGGGAGCTGTTTTTT
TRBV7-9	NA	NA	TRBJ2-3	CASSEYQGADTQYF	TGTGCCAGCAGCGAATATCAGGGTGCAGATACGCAGTATTTT
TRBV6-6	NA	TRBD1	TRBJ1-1	CASSRQGAHAEAFF	TGTGCCAGCTCCCGACAGGGGGCCCACGCTGAAGCTTTCTTT
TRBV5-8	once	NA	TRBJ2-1	CASSLRGVSYNEQFF	TGTGCCAGCAGCTTGCGAGGTGTCTCCTACAATGAGCAGTTCTTC
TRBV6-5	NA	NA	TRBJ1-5	CASSSQNNQPQHF	TGTGCCAGCAGTTCCCAGAACAATCAGCCCCAGCATTTT
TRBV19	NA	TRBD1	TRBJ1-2	CASSIGTGFYGYTF	TGTGCCAGTAGTATCGGGACAGGGTTCTATGGCTACACCTTC
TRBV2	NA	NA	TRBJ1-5	CASMSGGGRQPQHF	TGTGCCAGCATGTCAGGAGGAGGGCGGCAGCCCCAGCATTTT
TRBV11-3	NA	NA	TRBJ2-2	CASDGLMGSYGELFF	TGTGCCAGCGACGGTTTAATGGGTTCCTACGGGGAGCTGTTTTTT
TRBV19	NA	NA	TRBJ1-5	CASSSTRLGQPQHF	TGTGCCAGTAGTTCGACCAGGTTGGGACAGCCCCAGCATTTT
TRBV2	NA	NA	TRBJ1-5	CASSYSRDQPQHF	TGTGCCAGCAGTTACAGTAGGGATCAGCCCCAGCATTTT
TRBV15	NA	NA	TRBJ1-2	CATSRQPPAESYGYTF	TGTGCCACCAGCAGACAGCCTCCGGCGGAGAGCTATGGCTACACCTTC
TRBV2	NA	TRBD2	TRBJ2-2	CASRGLAGGTGELFF	TGTGCCAGCAGGGGACTAGCGGGGGGCACCGGGGAGCTGTTTTTT
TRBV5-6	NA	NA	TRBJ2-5	CASSVTGIQETQYF	TGTGCCAGCAGCGTTACAGGGATTCAAGAGACCCAGTACTTC
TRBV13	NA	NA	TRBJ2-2	CASSLQGLRTGELFF	TGTGCCAGCAGCTTACAGGGTCTACGCACCGGGGAGCTGTTTTTT
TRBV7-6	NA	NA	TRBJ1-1	CASSYTPNTEAFF	TGTGCCAGCAGCTATACACCGAACACTGAGGCTTTCTTT
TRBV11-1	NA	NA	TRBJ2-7	CASSLRGNSYEQYF	TGTGCCAGCAGCTTACGAGGGAACTCCTACGAGCAGTACTTC
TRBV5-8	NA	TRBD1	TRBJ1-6	CASSLARTGFGSYNSPLHF	TGTGCCAGCAGCTTGGCCCGGACAGGGTTCGGGTCCTATAATTCACCCCTCCACTTT
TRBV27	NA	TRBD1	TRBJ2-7	CASSLGDRAGEQYF	TGTGCCAGCAGTTTAGGGGACAGGGCGGGGGAGCAGTACTTC
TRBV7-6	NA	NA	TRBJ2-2	CASSLGVGLNTGELFF	TGTGCCAGCAGCTTAGGGGTTGGTTTAAACACCGGGGAGCTGTTTTTT
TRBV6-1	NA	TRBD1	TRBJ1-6	CASRRGQGDGSPLHF	TGTGCCAGCAGGAGGGGACAGGGCGACGGATCACCCCTCCACTTT
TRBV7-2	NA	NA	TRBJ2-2	CASSFPQGSGELFF	TGTGCCAGCAGCTTCCCCCAGGGGTCCGGGGAGCTGTTTTTT
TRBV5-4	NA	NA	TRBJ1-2	CASREQGSNYGYTF	TGTGCCAGCAGGGAACAGGGTTCGAACTATGGCTACACCTTC
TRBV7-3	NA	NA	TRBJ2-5	CASSLGGRETQYF	TGTGCCAGCAGCCTCGGGGGGCGCGAGACCCAGTACTTC
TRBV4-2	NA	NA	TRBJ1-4	CASSLGGGGEKLFF	TGTGCCAGCAGCTTAGGTGGAGGGGGGGAAAAACTGTTTTTT